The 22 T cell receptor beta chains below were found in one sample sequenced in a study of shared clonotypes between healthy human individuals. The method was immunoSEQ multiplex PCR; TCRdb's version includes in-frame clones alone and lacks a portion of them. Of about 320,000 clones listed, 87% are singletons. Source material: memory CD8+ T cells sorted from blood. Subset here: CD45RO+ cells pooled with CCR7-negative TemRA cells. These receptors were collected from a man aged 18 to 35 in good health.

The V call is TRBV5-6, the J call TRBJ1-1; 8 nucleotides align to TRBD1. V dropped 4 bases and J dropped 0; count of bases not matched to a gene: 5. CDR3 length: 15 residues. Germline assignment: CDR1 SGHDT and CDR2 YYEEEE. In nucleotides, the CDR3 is TGTGCCAGCAGCGGTCAGACAGGGGTGAACACTGAAGCTTTCTTT. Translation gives CASSGQTGVNTEAFF.

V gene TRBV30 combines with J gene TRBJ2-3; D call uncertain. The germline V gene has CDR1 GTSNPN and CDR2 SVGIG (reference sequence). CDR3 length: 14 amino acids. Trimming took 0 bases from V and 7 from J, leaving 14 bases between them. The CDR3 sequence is CAWSVYDLANTQYF. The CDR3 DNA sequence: TGTGCCTGGAGTGTATACGACCTGGCTAATACGCAGTATTTT.

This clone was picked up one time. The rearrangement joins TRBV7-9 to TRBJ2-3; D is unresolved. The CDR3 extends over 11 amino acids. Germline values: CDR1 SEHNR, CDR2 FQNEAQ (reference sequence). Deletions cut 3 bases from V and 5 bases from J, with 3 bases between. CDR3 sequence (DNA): TGTGCCAGCAGCTTTCAAGATACGCAGTATTTT. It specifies CASSFQDTQYF.

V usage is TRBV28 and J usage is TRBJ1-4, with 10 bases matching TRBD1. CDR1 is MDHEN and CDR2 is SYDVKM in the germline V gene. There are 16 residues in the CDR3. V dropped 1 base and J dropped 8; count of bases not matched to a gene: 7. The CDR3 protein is CASSLLLGTGDEKLFF. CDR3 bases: TGTGCCAGCAGTTTATTACTCGGGACAGGGGACGAAAAACTGTTTTTT.

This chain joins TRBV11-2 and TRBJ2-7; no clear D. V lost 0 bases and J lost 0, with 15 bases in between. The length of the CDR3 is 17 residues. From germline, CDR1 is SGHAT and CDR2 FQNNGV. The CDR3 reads CASSLEVGQTPSYEQYF. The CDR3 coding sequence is TGTGCCAGCAGCTTAGAGGTCGGTCAGACCCCCTCCTACGAGCAGTACTTC.

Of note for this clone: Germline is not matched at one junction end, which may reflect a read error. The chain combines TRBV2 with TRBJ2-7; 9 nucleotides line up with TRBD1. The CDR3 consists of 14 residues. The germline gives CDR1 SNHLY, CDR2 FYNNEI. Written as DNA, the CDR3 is TGTGCCAGCAGTCCGGGACAGGGATCCTCCGAGCAGTACTTC. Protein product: CASSPGQGSSEQYF.

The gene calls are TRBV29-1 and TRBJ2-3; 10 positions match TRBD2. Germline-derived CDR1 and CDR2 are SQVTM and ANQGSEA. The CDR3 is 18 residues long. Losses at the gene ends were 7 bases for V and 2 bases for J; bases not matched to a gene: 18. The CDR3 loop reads CSAEPLTSGFFTTDTQYF. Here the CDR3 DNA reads TGCAGCGCCGAGCCCCTGACTAGCGGGTTCTTCACCACAGATACGCAGTATTTT.

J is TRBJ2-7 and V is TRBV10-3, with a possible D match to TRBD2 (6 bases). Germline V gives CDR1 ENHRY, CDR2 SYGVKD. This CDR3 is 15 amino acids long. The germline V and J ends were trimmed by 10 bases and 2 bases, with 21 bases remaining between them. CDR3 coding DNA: TGTGCCAGCACCTCCTCTAGCGAGAGTACCTACGAGCAGTACTTC. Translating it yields CASTSSSESTYEQYF.

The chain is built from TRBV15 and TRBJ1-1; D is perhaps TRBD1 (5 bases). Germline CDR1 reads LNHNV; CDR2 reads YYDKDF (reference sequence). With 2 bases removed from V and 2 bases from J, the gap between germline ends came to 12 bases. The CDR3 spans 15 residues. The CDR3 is CATSRPREINTEAFF. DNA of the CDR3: TGTGCCACCAGCAGACCCAGGGAGATAAACACTGAAGCTTTCTTT.

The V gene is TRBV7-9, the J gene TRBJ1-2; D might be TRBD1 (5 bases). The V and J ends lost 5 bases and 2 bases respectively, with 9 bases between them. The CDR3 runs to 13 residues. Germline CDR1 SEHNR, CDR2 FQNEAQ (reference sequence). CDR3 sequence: CASSIGVNYGYTF. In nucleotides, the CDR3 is TGTGCCAGCAGCATAGGGGTGAACTATGGCTACACCTTC.

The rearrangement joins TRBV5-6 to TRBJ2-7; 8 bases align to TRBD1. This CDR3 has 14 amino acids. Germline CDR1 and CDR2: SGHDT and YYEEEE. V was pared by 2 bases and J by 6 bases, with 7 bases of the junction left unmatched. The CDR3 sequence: CASSFGTGTFEQYF. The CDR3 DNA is TGTGCCAGCAGCTTTGGGACAGGTACCTTCGAGCAGTACTTC.

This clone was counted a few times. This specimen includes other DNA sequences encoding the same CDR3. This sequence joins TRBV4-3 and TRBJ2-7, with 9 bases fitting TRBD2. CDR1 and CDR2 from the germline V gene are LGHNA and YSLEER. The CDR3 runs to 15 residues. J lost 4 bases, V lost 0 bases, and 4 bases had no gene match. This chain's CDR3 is CASSQESSGRYEQYF. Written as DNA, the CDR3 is TGCGCCAGCAGCCAAGAGTCCAGCGGGAGGTACGAGCAGTACTTC.

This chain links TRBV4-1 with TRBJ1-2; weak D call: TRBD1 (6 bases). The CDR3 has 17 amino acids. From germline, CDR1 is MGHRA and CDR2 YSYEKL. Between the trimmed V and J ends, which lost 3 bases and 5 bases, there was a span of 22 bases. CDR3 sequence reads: CASSQTTFRGASYGYTF. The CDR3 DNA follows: TGCGCCAGCAGCCAGACGACCTTCAGGGGAGCCTCTTATGGCTACACCTTC.

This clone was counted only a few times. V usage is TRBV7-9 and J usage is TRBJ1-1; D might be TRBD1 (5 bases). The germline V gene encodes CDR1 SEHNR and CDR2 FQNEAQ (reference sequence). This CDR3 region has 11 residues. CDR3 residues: CAGGENTEAFF. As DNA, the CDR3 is TGTGCAGGAGGGGAGAACACTGAAGCTTTCTTT.

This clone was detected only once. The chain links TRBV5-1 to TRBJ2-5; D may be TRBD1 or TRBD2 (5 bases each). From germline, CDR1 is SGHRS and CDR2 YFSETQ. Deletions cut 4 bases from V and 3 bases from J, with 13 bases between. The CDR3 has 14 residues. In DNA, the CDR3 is TGCGCCAGCAGCCCCAGCTGGGGGAAAGAGACCCAGTACTTC. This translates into CASSPSWGKETQYF.

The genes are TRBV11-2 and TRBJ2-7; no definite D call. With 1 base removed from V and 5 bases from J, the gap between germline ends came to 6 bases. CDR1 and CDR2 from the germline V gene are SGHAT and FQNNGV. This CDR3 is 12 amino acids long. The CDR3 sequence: CASSLVGDEQYF. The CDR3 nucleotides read TGTGCCAGCAGCTTAGTTGGGGACGAGCAGTACTTC.

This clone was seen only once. CDR3 sequence: CASSLTVQPQHF. CDR3 DNA: TGTGCCAGCAGCCTGACCGTTCAGCCCCAGCATTTT. The chain employs TRBV7-8 and TRBJ1-5; D is unresolved. Germline CDR1 reads SGHVS; CDR2 reads FQNEAQ. The CDR3 contains 12 residues. Trimming cost V 5 bases and J 6 bases, with 8 bases left between them.

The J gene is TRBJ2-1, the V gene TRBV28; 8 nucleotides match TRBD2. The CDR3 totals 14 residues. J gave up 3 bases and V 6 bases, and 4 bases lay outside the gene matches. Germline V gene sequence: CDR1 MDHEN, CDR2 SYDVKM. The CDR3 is CASRLLAVYNEQFF. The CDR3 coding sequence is TGTGCCAGCAGATTACTAGCGGTCTACAATGAGCAGTTCTTC.

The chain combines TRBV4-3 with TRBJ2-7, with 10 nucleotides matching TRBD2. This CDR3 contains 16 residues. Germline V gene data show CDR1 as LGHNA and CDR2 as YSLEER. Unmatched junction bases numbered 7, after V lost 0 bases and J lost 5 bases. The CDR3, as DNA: TGCGCCAGCAGCCAAGATCCTAGCGGGAGTGCGGACGAGCAGTACTTC. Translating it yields CASSQDPSGSADEQYF.

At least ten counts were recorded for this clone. The CDR3 loop reads CASSARDAPNNEKLFF. CDR3 bases: TGTGCCAGCAGTGCACGGGACGCCCCAAACAATGAAAAACTGTTTTTT. This chain connects TRBV2 to TRBJ1-4, with a tentative D call TRBD1 (5 bases). Trimming took off 4 bases at V and 5 bases at J, with 17 bases between the two ends. Germline CDR1 reads SNHLY; CDR2 reads FYNNEI. The CDR3 loop spans 16 amino acids.

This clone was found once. The CDR3 loop reads CASRFQGATNQPQHF. The DNA of the CDR3 is TGTGCCAGCAGGTTTCAAGGGGCAACCAATCAGCCCCAGCATTTT. The V call is TRBV27, the J call TRBJ1-5; possible D gene TRBD1, 5 bases. CDR1 and CDR2 (germline): MNHEY, SMNVEV (reference sequence). The length of the CDR3 is 15 residues. Trimming removed 6 bases at V and 3 bases at J, with 15 bases between.

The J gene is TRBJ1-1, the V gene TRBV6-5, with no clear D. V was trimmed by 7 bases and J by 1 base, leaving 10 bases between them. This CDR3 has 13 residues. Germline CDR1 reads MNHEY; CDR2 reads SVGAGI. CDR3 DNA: TGTGCCAGCAACAAGGGAGCGAACACTGAAGCTTTCTTT. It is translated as CASNKGANTEAFF.